This T cell receptor beta chain derives from a study of T cell responses to AZD1222 COVID-19 vaccine. Study-level background: Both about-4-week and about-12-week second-dose recipients were combined.

The assay was immunoSEQ multiplex PCR, and TCRdb's table has in-frame clones only and misses some. The data hold roughly 110,000 clones, with 85% to 90% observed a single time. A word on this clone: Its antigen is as yet unknown.

Germline loops: CDR1 MNHEY, CDR2 SVGEGT. This CDR3 comprises 16 residues. The trim removed 6 bases at V and 7 bases at J, leaving 13 bases unmatched. Study-level findings and limits: The donor group comprised mostly white British people and more females; the analysis possibly underestimated clonal diversity. The study found vaccine-associated CD4 TCRs spanning spike, dominant at 160-218 and 743-854. The study found Spike-specific TCR breadth and depth rose after two AZD1222 doses.

The specimen was peripheral blood, collected on day 0 of AZD1222 vaccination. The receptor's source is an adult in good health. This sequence joins TRBV6-2 or TRBV6-3 and TRBJ2-2; the match to TRBD2 covers 8 bases. The chain's CDR3 is CASSPTREGRFGELFF. Written as DNA, the CDR3 is TGTGCCAGCAGCCCCACCCGGGAGGGCCGTTTCGGGGAGCTGTTTTTT.